The 8 T cell receptor beta chains given below trace back to one sample, sequenced in a study of shared clonotypes between healthy human individuals. Terminally differentiated effector memory CD45RA+ cells were excluded by CCR7 positive selection of CD45RO-negative cells. TCRdb keeps only in-frame clones here, not all; method: immunoSEQ multiplex PCR. Of millions of clones listed, about 95% were seen once; the top ten hold around 1.1%. Material for sequencing was naive CD8+ T cells sorted from blood. These receptors were taken from a man younger than 35 in good health.

Only a few counts were recorded for this clone. V is TRBV5-4 and J is TRBJ1-2; D might be TRBD1 (5 bases). The CDR3 consists of 15 residues. V lost 3 bases and J 6 bases, leaving 18 bases between the germline ends. CDR1 is SGHNT, CDR2 YYREEE, per germline (reference sequence). CDR3: CASSSLGAGFDGYTF. CDR3 in DNA: TGTGCCAGCAGCTCACTCGGGGCAGGGTTTGATGGCTACACCTTC.

V is TRBV18 and J is TRBJ2-2; D gene unclear. CDR1 and CDR2 from the germline V gene are KGHSH and LQKENI. The CDR3 spans 12 residues. Trimming pared 6 bases from V and 4 bases from J, leaving 6 bases between. The CDR3 loop reads CASSKGTGELFF. For the CDR3, the DNA is TGTGCCAGCTCTAAAGGCACCGGGGAGCTGTTTTTT. The full variable domain, rest sourced from reference TRBV18 and TRBJ2-2, is NAGVMQNPRHLVRRRGQEARLRCSPMKGHSHVYWYRQLPEEGLKFMVYLQKENIIDESGMPKERFSAEFPKEGPSILRIQQVVRGDSAAYFCASSKGTGELFFGEGSRLTVL.

This rearrangement joins TRBV10-3 to TRBJ1-2; the D is unclear. This CDR3 has 12 residues. V was clipped by 2 bases and J by 8 bases, with 9 bases between them. The V gene's germline CDR1 is ENHRY and CDR2 SYGVKD. This CDR3 is CAISEPVFGYTF. The CDR3 DNA reads as TGTGCCATCAGTGAGCCCGTTTTCGGCTACACCTTC.

About this clone itself: One end of the junction is discordant with germline, which a read error may explain. The gene calls are TRBV7-7 and TRBJ2-7, with D perhaps TRBD1 (5 bases). CDR3 length equals 17 residues. Germline assignment: CDR1 SSHAT and CDR2 FNYEAQ (reference sequence). CDR3 sequence (DNA): TGTGCTAGCAGCACACCGAGAGCGCAGGACAATCCCTACGAGCAGTACTTC. It is translated as CASSTPRAQDNPYEQYF.

The rearrangement links TRBV4-1 to TRBJ2-7, with D maybe TRBD1 (6 bases). The germline CDR1 and CDR2 sequences are MGHRA and YSYEKL. The CDR3 has 16 amino acids. Trimming left V 4 bases short and J 2 bases short, with 18 bases between. In DNA form, the CDR3 reads TGCGCCAGCAGCCTATACCCAGGGGCCCAGACCTACGAGCAGTACTTC. Amino acids: CASSLYPGAQTYEQYF.

J is TRBJ1-1 and V is TRBV7-2; TRBD1 matches at 7 bases. Germline trimming cut 3 bases from V and 4 bases from J; bases unmatched to any gene: 2. The germline gives CDR1 SGHTA, CDR2 FQGNSA. CDR3 length: 13 residues. The CDR3 loop reads CASSLTGPTEAFF. CDR3 coding DNA: TGTGCCAGCAGCTTGACAGGGCCCACTGAAGCTTTCTTT. The complete variable domain, with remaining parts taken from reference TRBV7-2 and TRBJ1-1, reads GAGVSQSPSNKVTEKGKDVELRCDPISGHTALYWYRQSLGQGLEFLIYFQGNSAPDKSGLPSDRFSAERTGGSVSTLTIQRTQQEDSAVYLCASSLTGPTEAFFGQGTRLTVV.

The chain links TRBV5-4 to TRBJ2-1; D is unresolved. This CDR3 comprises 13 residues. Trimming took 4 bases from V and 8 from J, leaving 13 bases between them. Per the germline V gene, CDR1 is SGHNT and CDR2 is YYREEE (reference sequence). The CDR3 DNA follows: TGTGCCAGCAGCACAGACACGGTGCATGAGCAGTTCTTC. It is translated as CASSTDTVHEQFF. The whole variable domain, remainder taken from reference TRBV5-4 and TRBJ2-1, is ETGVTQSPTHLIKTRGQQVTLRCSSQSGHNTVSWYQQALGQGPQFIFQYYREEENGRGNFPPRFSGLQFPNYSSELNVNALELDDSALYLCASSTDTVHEQFFGPGTRLTVL.

The genes are TRBV7-9 and TRBJ2-2; no clear D gene. V shed 2 bases and J shed 5 bases, with 12 bases lying between them. CDR1 and CDR2 from the germline V gene are SEHNR and FQNEAQ (reference sequence). This CDR3 has 15 residues. This CDR3 is CASSLIYTRTGELFF. CDR3 DNA sequence: TGTGCCAGCAGCTTAATATACACTCGGACCGGGGAGCTGTTTTTT. Drawing the rest from reference TRBV7-9 and TRBJ2-2, the complete variable domain is DTGVSQNPRHKITKRGQNVTFRCDPISEHNRLYWYRQTLGQGPEFLTYFQNEAQLEKSRLLSDRFSAERPKGSFSTLEIQRTEQGDSAMYLCASSLIYTRTGELFFGEGSRLTVL.